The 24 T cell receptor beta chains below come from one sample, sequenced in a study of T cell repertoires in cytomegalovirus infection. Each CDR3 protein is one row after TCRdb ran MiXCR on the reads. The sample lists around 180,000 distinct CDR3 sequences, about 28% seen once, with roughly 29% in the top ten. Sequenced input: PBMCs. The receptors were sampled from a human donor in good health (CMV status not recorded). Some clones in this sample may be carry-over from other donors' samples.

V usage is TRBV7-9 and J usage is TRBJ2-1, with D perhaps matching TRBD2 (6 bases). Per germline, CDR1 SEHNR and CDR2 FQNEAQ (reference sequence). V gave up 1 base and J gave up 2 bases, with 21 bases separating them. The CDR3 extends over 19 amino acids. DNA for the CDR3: TGTGCCAGCAGCTTAGGGCGGGGACCAGGCGGCAGGACCTACAATGAGCAGTTCTTC. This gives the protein CASSLGRGPGGRTYNEQFF.

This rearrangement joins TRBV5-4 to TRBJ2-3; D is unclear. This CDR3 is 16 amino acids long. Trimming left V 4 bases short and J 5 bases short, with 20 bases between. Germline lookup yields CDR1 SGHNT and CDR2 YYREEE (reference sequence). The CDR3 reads CASSPPPGPGGDTQYF. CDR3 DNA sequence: TGTGCCAGCAGCCCACCTCCGGGCCCAGGCGGAGATACGCAGTATTTT.

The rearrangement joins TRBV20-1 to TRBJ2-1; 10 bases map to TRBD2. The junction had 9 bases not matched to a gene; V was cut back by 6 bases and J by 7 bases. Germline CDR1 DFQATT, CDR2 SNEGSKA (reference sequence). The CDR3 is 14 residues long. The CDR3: CSARGASGGNEQFF. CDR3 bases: TGCAGTGCCCGGGGGGCTAGCGGGGGAAATGAGCAGTTCTTC.

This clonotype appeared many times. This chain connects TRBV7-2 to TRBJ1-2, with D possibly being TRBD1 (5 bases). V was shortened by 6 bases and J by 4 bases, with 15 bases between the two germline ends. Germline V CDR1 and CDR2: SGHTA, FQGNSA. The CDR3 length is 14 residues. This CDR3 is CASRRGVSTYGYTF. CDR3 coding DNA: TGTGCCAGCAGACGGGGGGTCTCAACCTATGGCTACACCTTC.

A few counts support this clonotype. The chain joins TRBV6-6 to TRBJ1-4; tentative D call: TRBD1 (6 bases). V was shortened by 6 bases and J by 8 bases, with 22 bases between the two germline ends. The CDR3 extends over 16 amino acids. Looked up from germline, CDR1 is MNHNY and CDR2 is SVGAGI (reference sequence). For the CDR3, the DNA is TGTGCCAGCAGGACAGTGGGGGGCGCATTGGGGGAAAAACTGTTTTTT. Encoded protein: CASRTVGGALGEKLFF.

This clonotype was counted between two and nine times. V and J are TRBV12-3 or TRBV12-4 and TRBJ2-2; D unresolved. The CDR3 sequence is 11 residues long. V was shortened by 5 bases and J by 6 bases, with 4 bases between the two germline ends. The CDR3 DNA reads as TGTGCCAGCAGTCGGTCCGGGGAGCTGTTTTTT. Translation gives CASSRSGELFF.

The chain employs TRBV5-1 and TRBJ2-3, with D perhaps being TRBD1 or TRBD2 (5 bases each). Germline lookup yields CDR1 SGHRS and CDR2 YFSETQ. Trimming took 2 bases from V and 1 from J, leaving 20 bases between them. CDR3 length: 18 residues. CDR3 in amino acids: CASSLTPTAPGRTDTQYF. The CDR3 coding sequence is TGCGCCAGCAGCTTAACCCCGACTGCTCCGGGACGCACAGATACGCAGTATTTT.

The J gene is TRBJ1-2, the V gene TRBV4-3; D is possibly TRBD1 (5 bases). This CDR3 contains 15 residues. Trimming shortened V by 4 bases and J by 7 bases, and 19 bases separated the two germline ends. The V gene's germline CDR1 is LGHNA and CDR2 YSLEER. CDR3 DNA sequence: TGCGCCAGCAGCCGTGGGGGGTTGGAAGTGGGTGGCTACACCTTC. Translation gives CASSRGGLEVGGYTF.

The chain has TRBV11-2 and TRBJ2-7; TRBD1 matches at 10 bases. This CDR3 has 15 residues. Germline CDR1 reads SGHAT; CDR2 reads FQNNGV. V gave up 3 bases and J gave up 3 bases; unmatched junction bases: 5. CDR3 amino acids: CASSLGQGPLYEQYF. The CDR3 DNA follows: TGTGCCAGCAGCTTGGGACAGGGGCCCCTCTACGAGCAGTACTTC.

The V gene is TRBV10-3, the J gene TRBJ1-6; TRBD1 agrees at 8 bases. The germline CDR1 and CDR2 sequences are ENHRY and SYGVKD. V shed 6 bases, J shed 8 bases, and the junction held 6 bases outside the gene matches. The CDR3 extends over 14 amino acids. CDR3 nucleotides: TGTGCCATCAGGGTAACAGGGGGGGATTCACCCCTCCACTTT. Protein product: CAIRVTGGDSPLHF.

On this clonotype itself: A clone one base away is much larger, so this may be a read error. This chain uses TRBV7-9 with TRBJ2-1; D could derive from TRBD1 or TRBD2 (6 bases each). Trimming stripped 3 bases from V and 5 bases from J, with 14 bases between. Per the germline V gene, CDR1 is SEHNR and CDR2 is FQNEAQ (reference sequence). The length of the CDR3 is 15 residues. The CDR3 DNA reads TGTGCCAGCAGCTTTATAGGGGGGATTCACAATGAGCAGTTCTTC. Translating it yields CASSFIGGIHNEQFF.

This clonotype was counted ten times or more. The CDR3 DNA reads TGTGCCAGCAGCTTAGCCCAGACAGTTTATGGCTACACCTTC. It encodes CASSLAQTVYGYTF. The rearrangement uses TRBV7-2 and TRBJ1-2; D possibly corresponds to TRBD1 (5 bases). The CDR3 is 14 residues long. V was shortened by 0 bases and J by 5 bases, with 10 bases between the two germline ends. CDR1 is SGHTA and CDR2 is FQGNSA in the germline V gene.

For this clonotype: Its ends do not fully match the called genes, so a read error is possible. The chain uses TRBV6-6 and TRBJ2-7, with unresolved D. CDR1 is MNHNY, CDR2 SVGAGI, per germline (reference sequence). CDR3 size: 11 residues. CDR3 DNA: TGTGCCAGCAGTTCTCACTCCAAGCAGTATTTC. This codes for CASSSHSKQYF.

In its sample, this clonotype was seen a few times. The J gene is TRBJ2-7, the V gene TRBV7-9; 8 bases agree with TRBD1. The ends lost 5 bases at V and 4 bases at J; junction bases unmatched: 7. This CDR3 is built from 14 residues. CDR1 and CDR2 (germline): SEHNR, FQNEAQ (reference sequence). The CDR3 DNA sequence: TGTGCCAGCAGCCCAAGGGACAGGATTTACGAGCAGTACTTC. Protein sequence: CASSPRDRIYEQYF. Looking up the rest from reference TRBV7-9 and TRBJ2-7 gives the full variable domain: DTGVSQNPRHKITKRGQNVTFRCDPISEHNRLYWYRQTLGQGPEFLTYFQNEAQLEKSRLLSDRFSAERPKGSFSTLEIQRTEQGDSAMYLCASSPRDRIYEQYFGPGTRLTVT.

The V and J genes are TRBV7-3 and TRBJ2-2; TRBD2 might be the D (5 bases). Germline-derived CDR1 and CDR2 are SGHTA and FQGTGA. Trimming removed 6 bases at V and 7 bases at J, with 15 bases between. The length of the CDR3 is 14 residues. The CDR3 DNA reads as TGTGCCAGCAGGTCAAGCCCCCGGGGCGGGGAGCTGTTTTTT. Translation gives CASRSSPRGGELFF.

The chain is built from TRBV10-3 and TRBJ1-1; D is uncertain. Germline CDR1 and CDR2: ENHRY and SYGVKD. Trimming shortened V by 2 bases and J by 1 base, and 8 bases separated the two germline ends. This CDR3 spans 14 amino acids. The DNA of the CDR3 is TGTGCCATCAGTGAGGGCACCGGGAACACTGAAGCTTTCTTT. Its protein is CAISEGTGNTEAFF.

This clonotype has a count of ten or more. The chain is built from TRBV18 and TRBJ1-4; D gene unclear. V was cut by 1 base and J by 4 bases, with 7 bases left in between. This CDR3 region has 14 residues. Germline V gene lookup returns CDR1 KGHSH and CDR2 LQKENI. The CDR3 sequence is CASSPRALNEKLFF. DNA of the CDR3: TGTGCCAGCTCACCACGGGCCCTTAATGAAAAACTGTTTTTT.

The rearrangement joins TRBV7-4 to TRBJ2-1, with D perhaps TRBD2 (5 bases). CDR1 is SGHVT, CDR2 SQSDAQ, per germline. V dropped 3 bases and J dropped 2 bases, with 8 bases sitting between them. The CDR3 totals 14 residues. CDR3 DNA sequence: TGTGCCAGCAGCTTGTCCGGGACCTACAATGAGCAGTTCTTC. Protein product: CASSLSGTYNEQFF. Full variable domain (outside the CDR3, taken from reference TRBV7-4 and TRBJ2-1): GAGVSQSPRYKVAKRGRDVALRCDSISGHVTLYWYRQTLGQGSEVLTYSQSDAQRDKSGRPSGRFSAERPERSVSTLKIQRTEQGDSAVYLCASSLSGTYNEQFFGPGTRLTVL.

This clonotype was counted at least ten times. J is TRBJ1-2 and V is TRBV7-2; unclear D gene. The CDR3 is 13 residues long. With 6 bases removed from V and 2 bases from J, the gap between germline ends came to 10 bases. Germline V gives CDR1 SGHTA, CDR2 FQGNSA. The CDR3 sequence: CASRWTGNYGYTF. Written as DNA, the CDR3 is TGTGCCAGCAGATGGACGGGGAACTATGGCTACACCTTC.

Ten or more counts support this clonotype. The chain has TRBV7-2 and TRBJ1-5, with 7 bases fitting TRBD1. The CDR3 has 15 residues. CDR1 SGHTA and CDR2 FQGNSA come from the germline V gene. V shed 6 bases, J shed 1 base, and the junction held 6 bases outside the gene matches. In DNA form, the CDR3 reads TGTGCCAGCAGTCCCCCAGGGGGGAGCAATCAGCCCCAGCATTTT. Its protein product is CASSPPGGSNQPQHF.

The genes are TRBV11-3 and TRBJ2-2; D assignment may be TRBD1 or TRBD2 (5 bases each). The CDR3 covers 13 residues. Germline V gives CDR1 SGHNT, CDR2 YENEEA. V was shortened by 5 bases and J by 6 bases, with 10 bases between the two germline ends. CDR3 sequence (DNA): TGTGCCAGCAGCAATCGGGACCCCGGGGAGCTGTTTTTT. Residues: CASSNRDPGELFF.

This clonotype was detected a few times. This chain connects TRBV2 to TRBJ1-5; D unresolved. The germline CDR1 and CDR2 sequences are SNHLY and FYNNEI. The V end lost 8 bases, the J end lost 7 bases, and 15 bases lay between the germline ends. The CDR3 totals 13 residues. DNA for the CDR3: TGTGCCAGCGATTTCGGGGAGGACCAGCCCCAGCATTTT. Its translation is CASDFGEDQPQHF.

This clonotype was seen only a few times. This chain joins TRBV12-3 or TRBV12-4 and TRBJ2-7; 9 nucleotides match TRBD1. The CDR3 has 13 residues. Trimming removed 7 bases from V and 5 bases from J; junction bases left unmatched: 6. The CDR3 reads CASTWTGVDEQYF. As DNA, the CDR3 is TGTGCCAGCACCTGGACAGGGGTTGACGAGCAGTACTTC.

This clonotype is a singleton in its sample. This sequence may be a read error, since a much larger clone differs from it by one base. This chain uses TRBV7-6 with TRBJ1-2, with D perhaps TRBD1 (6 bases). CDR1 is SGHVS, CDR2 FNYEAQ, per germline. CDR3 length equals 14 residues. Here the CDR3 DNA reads TGTGCCAGCAGCCCCCGGACAGAAAACTATGGCTTCACCTTC. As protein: CASSPRTENYGFTF. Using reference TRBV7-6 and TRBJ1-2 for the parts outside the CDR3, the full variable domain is GAGVSQSPRYKVTKRGQDVALRCDPISGHVSLYWYRQALGQGPEFLTYFNYEAQQDKSGLPNDRFSAERPEGSISTLTIQRTEQRDSAMYRCASSPRTENYGFTFGSGTRLTVV.